This T cell receptor beta chain was identified during a study of blood T cell repertoires in COVID-19. CDR1 is MGHDK and CDR2 is SYGVNS in the germline V gene. Trimming took 4 bases from V and 4 from J; bases not matched to a gene: 7. The CDR3 consists of 15 residues. Method: immunoSEQ multiplex PCR; TCRdb's copy keeps in-frame clones and lacks some. The profile shows about 88,000 clones, over 65% of them singletons. The rearrangement uses TRBV25-1 and TRBJ2-5; 9 positions match TRBD1. The source of this sequence is a woman in her 70s with acute or convalescent COVID-19. Sequenced input: peripheral blood. Here the CDR3 reads CASSAMGQGRETQYF. The CDR3 DNA reads as TGTGCCAGCAGTGCCATGGGACAGGGAAGAGAGACCCAGTACTTC. Full variable domain (outside the CDR3, taken from reference TRBV25-1 and TRBJ2-5): EADIYQTPRYLVIGTGKKITLECSQTMGHDKMYWYQQDPGMELHLIHYSYGVNSTEKGDLSSESTVSRIRTEHFPLTLESARPSHTSQYLCASSAMGQGRETQYFGPGTRLLVL.